This T cell receptor beta chain was documented in a study of shared clonotypes between healthy human individuals. Study details: Plates per donor: three CD4 naive, three CD4 memory, two CD8 naive, one CD8 memory.

Researchers partitioned CD4+ cells into CD45RA+ naive and CD45RA-negative memory subsets. Study outcomes and limitations: Memory subsets generally showed smaller estimated richness than naive subsets did.

CDR3 size: 15 residues. Germline lookup yields CDR1 SGDLS and CDR2 YYNGEE. V shed 2 bases and J 7 bases; nucleotides not matched to a gene: 6. The method was immunoSEQ multiplex PCR; TCRdb's version includes in-frame clones alone and lacks a portion of them. The table includes approximately 980,000 clones, over 75% detected once. Regarding this clone: Its antigen is unidentified.

The receptor was derived from a man aged 18 to 29 in good health. J is TRBJ2-2 and V is TRBV9, with 9 positions matching TRBD2. Source material: memory CD4+ T cells sorted from blood. The subset was: CD45RA-negative fraction. CDR3 region: CASSVRGRAYGELFF. The CDR3 DNA sequence: TGTGCCAGCAGCGTTCGCGGGAGGGCCTACGGGGAGCTGTTTTTT.